The 7 T cell receptor beta chains given below trace back to one sample, sequenced in a study of beta chain features in type 1 diabetes. The isolated RNA, all of it, was reverse transcribed, so expressed TCRB transcripts were what got sequenced. Sequenced by immunoSEQ multiplex PCR; TCRdb stores in-frame clones only, minus some. The sample holds under 400,000 clones, about 15% seen once. The material sequenced was central memory CD4+ T cells from blood. The receptor source for this set is a young man in good health.

In its sample, this clone was seen a few times. CDR3 region: CAWSVLGGLTDTQYF. In DNA, the CDR3 is TGTGCCTGGAGTGTATTGGGGGGGTTGACAGATACGCAGTATTTT. V is TRBV30 and J is TRBJ2-3; 7 nucleotides line up with TRBD2. With 0 bases clipped from V and 3 bases from J, the junction kept 6 bases outside the gene matches. The CDR3 totals 15 residues. Per the germline V gene, CDR1 is GTSNPN and CDR2 is SVGIG (reference sequence).

This clone has more than one count but fewer than ten. The genes are TRBV4-1 and TRBJ1-5; TRBD1 is a possible D gene (5 bases). The V gene lost 0 bases and the J gene lost 9 bases, with 15 bases spanning the gap. The CDR3 extends over 15 amino acids. Germline CDR1 reads MGHRA; CDR2 reads YSYEKL. Written as DNA, the CDR3 is TGCGCCAGCAGCCAAGATACAGCGGGGGTTGGGCCCCAGCATTTT. This codes for CASSQDTAGVGPQHF.

The chain recombines TRBV11-3 with TRBJ1-3; no clear D. Trimming cost V 4 bases and J 3 bases, with 10 bases left between them. The CDR3 has 14 amino acids. Germline assignment: CDR1 SGHNT and CDR2 YENEEA. The CDR3 DNA reads as TGTGCCAGCAGCTCCTTTGGTAGTGGAAACACCATATATTTT. Translating it yields CASSSFGSGNTIYF.

This clone was recorded many times. DNA for the CDR3: TGTGCCAGCAGCCAACTTGGCGGACCTTACAATGAGCAGTTCTTC. Translation gives CASSQLGGPYNEQFF. The chain has TRBV14 and TRBJ2-1; unclear D gene. The CDR3 is made up of 15 amino acids. Germline V lookup: CDR1 SGHDN, CDR2 FVKESK. V dropped 2 bases and J dropped 4 bases, with 12 bases sitting between them.

At least ten counts were recorded for this clone. The chain joins TRBV4-1 to TRBJ2-4; 8 bases agree with TRBD1. J was trimmed by 9 bases and V by 0 bases; bases with no gene match: 7. The CDR3 is 15 amino acids. Germline V CDR1 and CDR2: MGHRA, YSYEKL. The CDR3 spells CASSQDDRGLSIQYF. The CDR3 DNA follows: TGCGCCAGCAGCCAAGATGACAGGGGACTTAGCATTCAGTACTTC.

On this clone: Other DNA sequences within the sample encode an identical CDR3. This rearrangement joins TRBV11-2 to TRBJ2-5; D uncertain. The CDR3 totals 11 residues. Trimming took off 2 bases at V and 4 bases at J, with 2 bases between the two ends. The germline V gene has CDR1 SGHAT and CDR2 FQNNGV. The CDR3 here is CASSLSETQYF. In DNA, the CDR3 is TGTGCCAGCAGCTTATCAGAGACCCAGTACTTC.

This clone was detected only a few times. This likely comes from a read error, as the CDR3 has no conserved phenylalanine or tryptophan at its end. This rearrangement joins TRBV30 to TRBJ2-7; D is uncertain. Germline CDR1 is GTSNPN and CDR2 is SVGIG (reference sequence). Trimming removed 0 bases from V and 2 bases from J, with 32 bases in between. The CDR3 consists of 21 residues. The CDR3 loop reads CAWSVGLRIGRLKAVAYEQYG. The CDR3 DNA follows: TGTGCCTGGAGTGTAGGGCTTCGGATCGGCCGGTTGAAGGCGGTCGCCTACGAGCAGTACGGC.